Following are 27 T cell receptor beta chains from one sample sequenced in a study of Ad26.COV2.S vaccination and SARS-CoV-2 variants. Using immunoSEQ multiplex PCR, the repertoire was profiled, and TCRdb retains in-frame clones only, with some absent. The sample consists of around 250,000 clones, roughly 85% of them appearing once. Treatment reported: roughly 19 received Ad26.COV2.S at low or high dose, single or two shots; about 5 received placebo; per-sample allocation not given. Collection of the samples took place on day 63 after the first injection of vaccine or placebo. Here the sequenced sample was peripheral blood, taken in a trial of Ad26.COV2.S vaccine versus placebo. These TCRs come from a person between 18 and 65 years old who received the Ad26.COV2.S COVID-19 vaccine or a placebo.

The chain combines TRBV4-1 with TRBJ1-2, with a weak D call TRBD1 (5 bases). V lost 0 bases, J lost 5 bases, and 10 bases lay in between. From germline, CDR1 is MGHRA and CDR2 YSYEKL. The CDR3 consists of 14 residues. The CDR3 is CASSQDGREYGYTF. The CDR3 nucleotides are TGCGCCAGCAGCCAAGATGGCAGGGAATATGGCTACACCTTC.

The chain joins TRBV5-1 to TRBJ1-4, with D possibly matching TRBD1 (5 bases). The V gene lost 3 bases and the J gene lost 8 bases, with 17 bases spanning the gap. The germline V gene has CDR1 SGHRS and CDR2 YFSETQ. The CDR3 runs 15 residues. The DNA of the CDR3 is TGCGCCAGCAGCTCGGGACTCTTGAGGGACGAAAAACTGTTTTTT. Its protein is CASSSGLLRDEKLFF.

The chain couples TRBV6-6 to TRBJ1-2; no clear D. The germline V and J ends were trimmed by 1 base and 0 bases, with 6 bases remaining between them. The CDR3 is 14 residues long. Germline V gives CDR1 MNHNY, CDR2 SVGAGI (reference sequence). The chain's CDR3 is CASSYLQTNYGYTF. CDR3 coding DNA: TGTGCCAGCAGTTACTTACAGACTAACTATGGCTACACCTTC.

The chain uses TRBV29-1 and TRBJ1-1, with 9 nucleotides matching TRBD1. Germline CDR1 reads SQVTM; CDR2 reads ANQGSEA. The CDR3 sequence is 12 residues long. J was trimmed by 5 bases and V by 7 bases; bases with no gene match: 5. The CDR3 is CSAQQGATEAFF. The CDR3 DNA sequence: TGCAGCGCCCAACAGGGGGCAACTGAAGCTTTCTTT.

This clone was detected a few times. The sample holds other DNA sequences that translate to the same CDR3. The chain couples TRBV27 to TRBJ1-5; D remains ambiguous. Per the germline V gene, CDR1 is MNHEY and CDR2 is SMNVEV (reference sequence). The V and J ends lost 0 bases and 4 bases respectively, with 4 bases between them. The CDR3 loop spans 13 amino acids. CDR3 loop: CASSLSGNQPQHF. In DNA form, the CDR3 reads TGTGCCAGCAGTTTATCGGGGAATCAGCCCCAGCATTTT.

The chain recombines TRBV10-3 with TRBJ2-1; TRBD2 agrees at 8 bases. V trimming: 6 bases; J trimming: 7 bases; junction bases outside the gene matches: 8. CDR1 ENHRY and CDR2 SYGVKD come from the germline V gene. The CDR3 sequence is 14 residues long. The CDR3 DNA reads as TGTGCCATCAGCCCGGGAGGGCCAGTTAATGAGCAGTTCTTC. Its protein product is CAISPGGPVNEQFF.

This chain joins TRBV5-4 and TRBJ1-3; unclear D gene. Trimming pared 0 bases from V and 0 bases from J, leaving 7 bases between. The CDR3 has 15 residues. Looked up from germline, CDR1 is SGHNT and CDR2 is YYREEE (reference sequence). The DNA of the CDR3 is TGTGCCAGCAGCTTGGACCAGCTCTCTGGAAACACCATATATTTT. It codes for CASSLDQLSGNTIYF. The entire variable domain, with the rest obtained from reference TRBV5-4 and TRBJ1-3, is as follows: ETGVTQSPTHLIKTRGQQVTLRCSSQSGHNTVSWYQQALGQGPQFIFQYYREEENGRGNFPPRFSGLQFPNYSSELNVNALELDDSALYLCASSLDQLSGNTIYFGEGSWLTVV.

The chain carries TRBV5-5 and TRBJ2-5; the match to TRBD2 covers 11 bases. CDR1 and CDR2 from the germline V gene are SGHKS and YYEKEE (reference sequence). V trimming: 0 bases; J trimming: 2 bases; junction bases outside the gene matches: 3. There are 16 residues in the CDR3. The CDR3 is CASSLAASGGQETQYF. The CDR3 nucleotides read TGTGCCAGCAGCTTGGCGGCTAGCGGGGGGCAAGAGACCCAGTACTTC.

As to this clone: A read error may produce the germline difference seen at one junction end. This chain links TRBV7-7 with TRBJ1-1; D unresolved. The germline V gene has CDR1 SSHAT and CDR2 FNYEAQ (reference sequence). The CDR3 extends over 13 amino acids. DNA for the CDR3: TGTGCTAGCAGCCCTGGACCGAACACTGAAGCTTTCTTT. It encodes CASSPGPNTEAFF.

The V call is TRBV20-1, the J call TRBJ2-3; TRBD2 matches 11 bases. V shed 3 bases and J 7 bases; nucleotides not matched to a gene: 12. The CDR3 runs to 16 residues. Germline loops: CDR1 DFQATT, CDR2 SNEGSKA (reference sequence). This chain's CDR3 is CSASLPWGTSGYTQYF. The CDR3 DNA reads as TGCAGTGCTAGTCTACCTTGGGGGACTAGCGGTTATACGCAGTATTTT.

The chain has TRBV9 and TRBJ1-1; TRBD1 is a possible D gene (5 bases). Germline loops: CDR1 SGDLS, CDR2 YYNGEE. The CDR3 totals 16 residues. Trimming removed 2 bases from V and 0 bases from J, with 14 bases in between. This chain's CDR3 is CASSVGTSSMNTEAFF. Written as DNA, the CDR3 is TGTGCCAGCAGCGTTGGGACTTCCAGCATGAACACTGAAGCTTTCTTT.

This chain joins TRBV12-3 or TRBV12-4 and TRBJ2-7; D not certain. V was trimmed by 5 bases and J by 5 bases, leaving 10 bases between them. The CDR3 runs to 12 residues. The CDR3 DNA reads as TGTGCCAGCAGTATCGGACGGAACGAGCAGTACTTC. Its translation: CASSIGRNEQYF.

The count of this clone is one. The chain uses TRBV18 and TRBJ2-2; D not certain. Germline CDR1 KGHSH, CDR2 LQKENI. This CDR3 is 14 amino acids long. V lost 5 bases and J lost 3, with 10 bases in between. This CDR3 reads CASSAQFDTGELFF. The CDR3 DNA reads as TGTGCCAGCTCAGCTCAGTTTGACACCGGGGAGCTGTTTTTT.

This chain links TRBV29-1 with TRBJ2-1, with TRBD2 matching over 11 bases. This CDR3 is built from 15 residues. J gave up 0 bases and V 7 bases, and 5 bases lay outside the gene matches. Per the germline V gene, CDR1 is SQVTM and CDR2 is ANQGSEA. CDR3 loop: CSGSGGVNSYNEQFF. DNA for the CDR3: TGCAGCGGTAGCGGGGGGGTAAACTCCTACAATGAGCAGTTCTTC.

CDR3 sequence: CASSLIGGGVTYEQYF. The CDR3 DNA reads as TGCGCCAGCAGCTTAATTGGCGGGGGGGTAACCTACGAGCAGTACTTC. The gene calls are TRBV5-1 and TRBJ2-7; 9 bases are shared with TRBD2. Germline V lookup: CDR1 SGHRS, CDR2 YFSETQ. V lost 2 bases to trimming and J lost 2 bases; unmatched junction nucleotides: 8. This CDR3 contains 16 residues.

The rearrangement links TRBV7-8 to TRBJ1-3; TRBD1 is a possible D gene (5 bases). Trimming shortened V by 5 bases and J by 5 bases, and 10 bases separated the two germline ends. The CDR3 is 13 amino acids. Germline values: CDR1 SGHVS, CDR2 FQNEAQ. The CDR3 region has the DNA TGTGCCAGCAGCCCGGACAACAGAAACACCATATATTTT. Translated: CASSPDNRNTIYF.

The genes are TRBV30 and TRBJ1-6; D is unclear. The germline gives CDR1 GTSNPN, CDR2 SVGIG (reference sequence). The CDR3 has 15 residues. Trimming shortened V by 3 bases and J by 1 base, and 10 bases separated the two germline ends. The CDR3 is CAWRPLGSYNSPLHF. The CDR3 bases are TGTGCCTGGAGACCACTAGGGTCCTATAATTCACCCCTCCACTTT.

The rearrangement joins TRBV5-1 to TRBJ2-7, with D tentatively TRBD1 (6 bases). CDR3 length: 19 amino acids. Germline V lookup: CDR1 SGHRS, CDR2 YFSETQ. Between the trimmed V and J ends, which lost 4 bases and 0 bases, there was a span of 26 bases. The CDR3 DNA reads TGCGCCAGCAGCCCGGGACAACTCGGCAAGGGTGGGAGCTCCTACGAGCAGTACTTC. Its protein is CASSPGQLGKGGSSYEQYF.

J is TRBJ1-2 and V is TRBV6-5, with TRBD1 matching 7 bases. The CDR3 consists of 14 residues. V shed 7 bases, J shed 8 bases, and the junction held 13 bases outside the gene matches. Germline-derived CDR1 and CDR2 are MNHEY and SVGAGI. CDR3 region: CASTATGSRRGYTF. CDR3 bases: TGTGCCAGCACGGCGACAGGGTCTCGGCGGGGCTACACCTTC.

V usage is TRBV7-9 and J usage is TRBJ1-5, with D uncertain. CDR3 length: 14 amino acids. The V gene lost 1 base and the J gene lost 7 bases, with 11 bases spanning the gap. Germline-derived CDR1 and CDR2 are SEHNR and FQNEAQ (reference sequence). The CDR3 loop is CASSLDTAWQPQHF. CDR3 nucleotide sequence: TGTGCCAGCAGCTTAGACACGGCCTGGCAGCCCCAGCATTTT. Filled out from reference TRBV7-9 and TRBJ1-5, the complete variable domain reads DTGVSQNPRHKITKRGQNVTFRCDPISEHNRLYWYRQTLGQGPEFLTYFQNEAQLEKSRLLSDRFSAERPKGSFSTLEIQRTEQGDSAMYLCASSLDTAWQPQHFGDGTRLSIL.

The gene calls are TRBV11-2 and TRBJ1-2; no clear D. CDR1 SGHAT and CDR2 FQNNGV come from the germline V gene. CDR3 length equals 13 residues. V lost 1 base and J lost 3, with 6 bases in between. The CDR3 DNA is TGTGCCAGCAGCTTAGTACCAGACTATGGCTACACCTTC. Its protein is CASSLVPDYGYTF.

The chain recombines TRBV18 with TRBJ2-7; TRBD2 agrees at 10 bases. The length of the CDR3 is 15 residues. Unmatched junction bases numbered 2, after V lost 1 base and J lost 2 bases. The germline V gene encodes CDR1 KGHSH and CDR2 LQKENI. The DNA of the CDR3 is TGTGCCAGCTCACCACAAGCGGGAGGGCCCTACGAGCAGTACGTC. Translating it yields CASSPQAGGPYEQYV.

The chain links TRBV19 to TRBJ1-1; tentative D call: TRBD1 (5 bases). This CDR3 spans 17 amino acids. The germline V gene has CDR1 LNHDA and CDR2 SQIVND (reference sequence). The germline V and J ends were trimmed by 7 bases and 1 base, with 22 bases remaining between them. The CDR3: CASIDRGKRVKNTEAFF. CDR3 sequence (DNA): TGTGCCAGTATCGATCGGGGGAAAAGGGTGAAGAACACTGAAGCTTTCTTT.

The V call is TRBV15, the J call TRBJ1-2; the D is unclear. Between the trimmed V and J ends, which lost 1 base and 0 bases, there was a span of 6 bases. The CDR3 runs to 14 residues. Germline V gives CDR1 LNHNV, CDR2 YYDKDF (reference sequence). The CDR3 sequence: CATSRGYTNYGYTF. For the CDR3, the DNA is TGTGCCACCAGCAGAGGGTACACTAACTATGGCTACACCTTC.

V usage is TRBV24-1 and J usage is TRBJ2-1; the D is unclear. Trimming removed 4 bases from V and 10 bases from J, with 19 bases in between. Germline V lookup: CDR1 KGHDR, CDR2 SFDVKD. CDR3 length: 15 amino acids. The CDR3 DNA sequence: TGTGCCACCAGTGAGAACGGAAGAACCGTGGGCGAGCAGTTCTTC. This gives the protein CATSENGRTVGEQFF.

The chain links TRBV5-1 to TRBJ1-3; no clear D gene. The germline V and J ends were trimmed by 2 bases and 0 bases, with 15 bases remaining between them. The germline CDR1 and CDR2 sequences are SGHRS and YFSETQ. CDR3 length: 17 amino acids. Here the CDR3 reads CASSLGSSSFSGNTIYF. CDR3 DNA sequence: TGCGCCAGCAGCTTAGGCAGTTCTTCTTTCTCTGGAAACACCATATATTTT. Filled out from reference TRBV5-1 and TRBJ1-3, the complete variable domain reads KAGVTQTPRYLIKTRGQQVTLSCSPISGHRSVSWYQQTPGQGLQFLFEYFSETQRNKGNFPGRFSGRQFSNSRSEMNVSTLELGDSALYLCASSLGSSSFSGNTIYFGEGSWLTVV.

This clone showed up just a few times. The chain carries TRBV7-2 and TRBJ2-1; D uncertain. The CDR3 totals 15 residues. V shed 2 bases and J shed 7 bases, with 15 bases lying between them. Germline V lookup: CDR1 SGHTA, CDR2 FQGNSA. The chain's CDR3 is CASSLRLVSKNEQFF. In DNA form, the CDR3 reads TGTGCCAGCAGCTTAAGGCTAGTATCTAAGAATGAGCAGTTCTTC.